This TCR beta chain originates from a study of blood T cell repertoires in COVID-19. Measured with immunoSEQ multiplex PCR; TCRdb has only the in-frame clones, and not every one. The sample has fewer than 350,000 clones; 85% are singletons. The CDR3 is made up of 13 amino acids. From germline, CDR1 is SEHNR and CDR2 FQNEAQ (reference sequence). Trimming removed 5 bases from V and 5 bases from J, with 13 bases in between. The chain couples TRBV7-9 to TRBJ2-7, with D perhaps TRBD1 (6 bases). Sequencing was performed on PBMCs or T cells enriched from blood (not recorded which). The TCR comes from a woman aged 25 to 45 who had been exposed to COVID-19. The CDR3 DNA follows: TGTGCCAGCAGCCCACAGGGTCACAACGAGCAGTACTTC. Its protein product is CASSPQGHNEQYF.